This passage covers 21 T cell receptor beta chains from one sample sequenced in a study of CD8 T cells in ankylosing spondylitis. MiXCR was run by TCRdb on the 5' RACE reads, yielding one entry per CDR3 protein. The sample consists of 250,000 or so distinct CDR3 sequences, 10% of them appearing once. The source material was blood, either unsorted or a sorted T cell fraction (not recorded which). The receptors derive from a male donor with ankylosing spondylitis or in good health (not recorded which).

This clonotype was seen ten or more times. This chain uses TRBV20-1 with TRBJ1-2; unclear D gene. Germline loops: CDR1 DFQATT, CDR2 SNEGSKA (reference sequence). The CDR3 runs 13 residues. Trimming took off 0 bases at V and 4 bases at J, with 9 bases between the two ends. In DNA, the CDR3 is TGCAGTGCTAGAGATCCGGGCAGCTATGGCTACACCTTC. Its translation: CSARDPGSYGYTF.

As concerns this clonotype: With a much larger clone just one base away, this may be a read error. V gene TRBV25-1 combines with J gene TRBJ2-7; 9 nucleotides align to TRBD2. This CDR3 has 15 amino acids. J lost 1 base, V lost 10 bases, and 11 bases had no gene match. Germline values: CDR1 MGHDK, CDR2 SYGVNS. The CDR3 protein is CANTSQREVSYEQYF. The CDR3 DNA sequence: TGTGCCAACACGTCCCAGCGGGAGGTTTCCTACGAGCAGTACTTC.

This clonotype was picked up a small number of times. One end of the junction varies from germline; a read error may be responsible. This chain links TRBV20-1 with TRBJ1-2; tentative D call: TRBD1 (6 bases). The CDR3 length is 15 residues. Germline CDR1 DFQATT, CDR2 SNEGSKA (reference sequence). The CDR3 sequence: CSARGAARGTYDYTF. The CDR3 coding sequence is TGCAGTGCTAGGGGTGCGGCAAGGGGGACTTATGACTACACCTTC.

This clonotype has only a few counts. This sequence joins TRBV6-4 and TRBJ2-2; D gene unclear. With 6 bases removed from V and 6 bases from J, the gap between germline ends came to 11 bases. Germline V lookup: CDR1 MRHNA, CDR2 SNTAGT. The CDR3 spans 13 residues. CDR3 nucleotides: TGTGCCAGCAGCTTGATTGAGGCCGGGGAGCTGTTTTTT. It yields the protein CASSLIEAGELFF.

This clonotype came up many times. The chain links TRBV25-1 to TRBJ1-3; D ambiguous. This CDR3 spans 16 amino acids. Trimming left V 3 bases short and J 0 bases short, with 12 bases between. Germline lookup yields CDR1 MGHDK and CDR2 SYGVNS. CDR3 protein: CASSDLGLSSGNTIYF. The CDR3 DNA sequence: TGTGCCAGCAGTGACCTTGGACTCAGCTCTGGAAACACCATATATTTT.

This clonotype appeared many times. This chain links TRBV20-1 with TRBJ2-1, with D possibly being TRBD1 or TRBD2 (5 bases each). Germline V gene data show CDR1 as DFQATT and CDR2 as SNEGSKA (reference sequence). The CDR3 runs 14 residues. Trimming took 6 bases from V and 2 from J, leaving 14 bases between them. The CDR3, as DNA: TGCAGTGCCCAACCCCGGGGCCCCTACAATGAGCAGTTCTTC. It encodes CSAQPRGPYNEQFF.

This clonotype was picked up many times. The chain links TRBV6-1 to TRBJ1-5; D might be TRBD1 (6 bases). The CDR3 runs 16 residues. V was shortened by 2 bases and J by 0 bases, with 11 bases between the two germline ends. Germline V CDR1 and CDR2: MNHNS, SASEGT. Here the CDR3 DNA reads TGTGCCAGCAGTGAAATGACAGGAATTAGCAATCAGCCCCAGCATTTT. This encodes CASSEMTGISNQPQHF.

This clonotype was counted ten times or more. V usage is TRBV30 and J usage is TRBJ2-1, with 11 bases fitting TRBD2. CDR1 and CDR2 from the germline V gene are GTSNPN and SVGIG (reference sequence). CDR3 size: 14 residues. With V trimmed by 2 bases and J by 9 bases, 6 bases remained unmatched. CDR3 in DNA: TGTGCCTGGAGTTGGGCTAGCGGGAGGACTGAGCAGTTCTTC. Protein product: CAWSWASGRTEQFF.

The V call is TRBV2, the J call TRBJ2-1, with 14 positions matching TRBD2. The germline CDR1 and CDR2 sequences are SNHLY and FYNNEI. The CDR3 runs 15 residues. V was clipped by 6 bases and J by 5 bases; unmatched bases: 3. For the CDR3, the DNA is TGTGCCAGCAGGACTAGCGGGGGGGACCACAATGAGCAGTTCTTC. Residues: CASRTSGGDHNEQFF.

This clonotype was detected ten times or more. The chain links TRBV28 to TRBJ1-1; no firm D call. Germline-derived CDR1 and CDR2 are MDHEN and SYDVKM. V lost 7 bases to trimming and J lost 6 bases, with 21 bases between them. The CDR3 runs to 15 residues. CDR3 loop: CASTFSAGSWSEAFF. CDR3 nucleotide sequence: TGTGCCAGCACTTTCAGTGCGGGATCATGGTCTGAAGCTTTCTTT. Complete variable domain (other parts from reference TRBV28 and TRBJ1-1): DVKVTQSSRYLVKRTGEKVFLECVQDMDHENMFWYRQDPGLGLRLIYFSYDVKMKEKGDIPEGYSVSREKKERFSLILESASTNQTSMYLCASTFSAGSWSEAFFGQGTRLTVV.

Ten or more counts support this clonotype. This chain joins TRBV5-1 and TRBJ2-2; 7 positions agree with TRBD1. This CDR3 is built from 15 residues. Per the germline V gene, CDR1 is SGHRS and CDR2 is YFSETQ. Losses at the gene ends were 5 bases for V and 0 bases for J; bases not matched to a gene: 4. For the CDR3, the DNA is TGCGCCAGCAGTGCAGGGGGACCGAACACCGGGGAGCTGTTTTTT. The encoded protein is CASSAGGPNTGELFF.

This clonotype was seen more than once but under ten times. The chain carries TRBV7-9 and TRBJ2-7; the D gene could be TRBD1 or TRBD2 (5 bases each). This CDR3 has 14 residues. Between the trimmed V and J ends, which lost 3 bases and 3 bases, there was a span of 12 bases. The germline gives CDR1 SEHNR, CDR2 FQNEAQ (reference sequence). Here the CDR3 DNA reads TGTGCCAGCAGCTTTGGGGGAAGGAGCTACGAGCAGTACTTC. Its protein is CASSFGGRSYEQYF. Full variable domain (outside the CDR3, taken from reference TRBV7-9 and TRBJ2-7): DTGVSQNPRHKITKRGQNVTFRCDPISEHNRLYWYRQTLGQGPEFLTYFQNEAQLEKSRLLSDRFSAERPKGSFSTLEIQRTEQGDSAMYLCASSFGGRSYEQYFGPGTRLTVT.

This clonotype was observed at least ten times. The chain uses TRBV20-1 and TRBJ2-1; 13 bases are shared with TRBD2. V was pared by 2 bases and J by 6 bases, with 7 bases of the junction left unmatched. The CDR3 is 16 residues long. Germline-derived CDR1 and CDR2 are DFQATT and SNEGSKA (reference sequence). The CDR3 sequence: CSARPSTSGRSNEQFF. The CDR3 DNA reads as TGCAGTGCTAGACCCTCGACTAGCGGGAGGTCCAATGAGCAGTTCTTC.

This clonotype was observed a handful of times. This chain joins TRBV18 and TRBJ2-7; D possibly uses TRBD1 or TRBD2 (7 bases each). With 3 bases removed from V and 5 bases from J, the gap between germline ends came to 14 bases. The CDR3 extends over 14 amino acids. Per germline, CDR1 KGHSH and CDR2 LQKENI. The CDR3 DNA follows: TGTGCCAGCTCACCTTTACAGGGGAGGGACGAGCAGTACTTC. Translating gives CASSPLQGRDEQYF.

This clonotype came up once. With a much larger clone just one base away, this may be a read error. The chain employs TRBV20-1 and TRBJ1-4, with TRBD1 matching 7 bases. Losses at the gene ends were 7 bases for V and 7 bases for J; bases not matched to a gene: 3. Germline V gives CDR1 DFQATT, CDR2 SNEGSKA (reference sequence). The CDR3 consists of 11 residues. In nucleotides, the CDR3 is TGCAGTGTCAGGGGGGGTGAAAAACTGTTTTTT. This gives the protein CSVRGGEKLFF.

The sample holds many counts of this clonotype. V is TRBV20-1 and J is TRBJ1-2, with TRBD1 matching over 7 bases. J lost 1 base, V lost 4 bases, and 9 bases had no gene match. Looked up from germline, CDR1 is DFQATT and CDR2 is SNEGSKA (reference sequence). There are 15 residues in the CDR3. The CDR3 DNA is TGCAGTGCTACCCAAGGCGACAGGGATAACTATGGCTACACCTTC. It yields the protein CSATQGDRDNYGYTF.

There are many counts of this clonotype. The chain recombines TRBV6-2 or TRBV6-3 with TRBJ1-5; TRBD1 agrees at 7 bases. The germline V gene encodes CDR1 MNHEY and CDR2 SVGEGT. The CDR3 covers 15 residues. J was trimmed by 7 bases and V by 2 bases; bases with no gene match: 8. CDR3 nucleotides: TGTGCCAGCAGTTACCAAACAGGGGTCGGACAGCCCCAGCATTTT. Translating it yields CASSYQTGVGQPQHF.

Only a few counts were recorded for this clonotype. The V call is TRBV3-1, the J call TRBJ2-1, with no clear D. Germline V gene sequence: CDR1 LGHDT, CDR2 YNNKEL (reference sequence). V lost 0 bases and J lost 14, with 20 bases in between. The CDR3 is 15 amino acids. DNA for the CDR3: TGTGCCAGCAGCCAAGATCCCGCCCCTAGTAGAGTCGAGTTCTTC. This translates into CASSQDPAPSRVEFF.

This clonotype was detected many times. The gene calls are TRBV20-1 and TRBJ1-3, with a tentative D call TRBD1 (6 bases). Per germline, CDR1 DFQATT and CDR2 SNEGSKA (reference sequence). V lost 6 bases and J lost 1, with 7 bases in between. The CDR3 totals 12 residues. In DNA form, the CDR3 reads TGCAGTGCCGGACAGTCTGGAAACACCATATATTTT. Residues: CSAGQSGNTIYF.

This clonotype was seen more than once but under ten times. The rearrangement joins TRBV11-2 to TRBJ2-7; D not certain. Germline CDR1 SGHAT, CDR2 FQNNGV. The CDR3 has 13 amino acids. V was pared by 2 bases and J by 2 bases, with 7 bases between. CDR3 protein: CASSLLQPYEQYF. DNA for the CDR3: TGTGCCAGCAGCTTACTTCAGCCCTACGAGCAGTACTTC.

This sequence joins TRBV6-5 and TRBJ2-2, with 7 bases matching TRBD2. V lost 4 bases to trimming and J lost 7 bases; unmatched junction nucleotides: 12. This CDR3 has 16 residues. Germline V gives CDR1 MNHEY, CDR2 SVGAGI. CDR3 amino acids: CASSSTSGTTRGELFF. For the CDR3, the DNA is TGTGCCAGCAGTTCCACATCCGGGACTACACGCGGGGAGCTGTTTTTT.